These T cell receptor beta chains were read from a single sample in a study of blood T cell repertoires in COVID-19. Only in-frame clones appear in the TCRdb table, and some are missing; sequencing was by immunoSEQ multiplex PCR. The table records 90,000 to 150,000 clones, 70% to 80% of them present only once. The specimen sequenced was peripheral blood. These receptors came from an elderly woman with acute or convalescent COVID-19. The CDR3 runs from the conserved cysteine through the conserved F or W. D genes are given only for firm matches. Clone size is shown for a subset of rows, as once, few, many or a class of expanded clone.

d_gene	j_gene	abundance	v_gene	CDR3aa	CDR3nt
TRBD1	TRBJ1-2	-	TRBV15	CATSRDPAGGGYGYTF	TGTGCCACCAGCAGAGATCCCGCAGGGGGCGGCTATGGCTACACCTTC
-	TRBJ1-4	-	TRBV6-6	CASSYGDRVSEKLFF	TGTGCCAGCAGTTATGGAGACAGAGTGTCCGAAAAACTGTTTTTT
-	TRBJ2-1	-	TRBV6-6	CASSRLGWGQSEQFF	TGTGCCAGCAGTAGACTTGGATGGGGACAATCCGAGCAGTTCTTC
TRBD2	TRBJ2-3	-	TRBV7-9	CASSASFLGGRSTDTQYF	TGTGCCAGCAGCGCGTCTTTCTTGGGCGGGAGAAGCACAGATACGCAGTATTTT
-	TRBJ1-1	once	TRBV19	CASSKPGVPSTEAFF	TGTGCCAGTAGCAAACCAGGGGTCCCGAGCACTGAAGCTTTCTTT
TRBD2	TRBJ2-7	-	TRBV6-5	CASRGLDSYEQYF	TGTGCCAGCAGGGGACTAGATTCCTACGAGCAGTACTTC
-	TRBJ1-1	-	TRBV27	CASSLYPPRLMNTEAFF	TGTGCCAGCAGTTTATATCCCCCCAGACTAATGAACACTGAAGCTTTCTTT
TRBD2	TRBJ2-5	-	TRBV24-1	CATSDPASGGEETQYF	TGTGCCACCAGTGACCCCGCTAGCGGGGGCGAGGAGACCCAGTACTTC
TRBD1	TRBJ1-1	-	TRBV19	CASSNDRVLKDTEAFF	TGTGCCAGTAGTAACGACAGGGTTCTTAAGGACACTGAAGCTTTCTTT
TRBD1	TRBJ1-1	-	TRBV5-1	CASSLRQGANTEAFF	TGCGCCAGCAGCTTGCGGCAGGGGGCGAACACTGAAGCTTTCTTT